One T cell receptor beta chain is described in this entry. The antigen remains unidentified. The germline gene is not matched at one end of the junction; a read error may be the cause. This CDR3 is 12 amino acids long. Germline assignment: CDR1 SEHNR and CDR2 FQNEAQ (reference sequence). The data were taken from a study of cytomegalovirus exposure and HLA in healthy donors. Points from the study as a whole: Most CMV-associated TCR beta chains were later found to appear HLA-restricted.

In the PCR, 60 Vbeta and 13 Jbeta primers were used. Sequencing was performed with immunoSEQ multiplex PCR; in TCRdb, only in-frame clones are kept and a portion is missing. The sample holds under 150,000 clones; around 74% are singletons and the top ten take 1.5% to 2%. Sequencing was carried out using PBMCs. This receptor was taken from a woman aged 18-29 years in good health and CMV-seronegative. V gene TRBV7-9 combines with J gene TRBJ1-1; a weak D match, TRBD1 (6 bases). For the CDR3, the DNA is TGTTCCAGCAGCCTACAGGGAGCTGAAGCTTTCTTT. It translates to CSSSLQGAEAFF.